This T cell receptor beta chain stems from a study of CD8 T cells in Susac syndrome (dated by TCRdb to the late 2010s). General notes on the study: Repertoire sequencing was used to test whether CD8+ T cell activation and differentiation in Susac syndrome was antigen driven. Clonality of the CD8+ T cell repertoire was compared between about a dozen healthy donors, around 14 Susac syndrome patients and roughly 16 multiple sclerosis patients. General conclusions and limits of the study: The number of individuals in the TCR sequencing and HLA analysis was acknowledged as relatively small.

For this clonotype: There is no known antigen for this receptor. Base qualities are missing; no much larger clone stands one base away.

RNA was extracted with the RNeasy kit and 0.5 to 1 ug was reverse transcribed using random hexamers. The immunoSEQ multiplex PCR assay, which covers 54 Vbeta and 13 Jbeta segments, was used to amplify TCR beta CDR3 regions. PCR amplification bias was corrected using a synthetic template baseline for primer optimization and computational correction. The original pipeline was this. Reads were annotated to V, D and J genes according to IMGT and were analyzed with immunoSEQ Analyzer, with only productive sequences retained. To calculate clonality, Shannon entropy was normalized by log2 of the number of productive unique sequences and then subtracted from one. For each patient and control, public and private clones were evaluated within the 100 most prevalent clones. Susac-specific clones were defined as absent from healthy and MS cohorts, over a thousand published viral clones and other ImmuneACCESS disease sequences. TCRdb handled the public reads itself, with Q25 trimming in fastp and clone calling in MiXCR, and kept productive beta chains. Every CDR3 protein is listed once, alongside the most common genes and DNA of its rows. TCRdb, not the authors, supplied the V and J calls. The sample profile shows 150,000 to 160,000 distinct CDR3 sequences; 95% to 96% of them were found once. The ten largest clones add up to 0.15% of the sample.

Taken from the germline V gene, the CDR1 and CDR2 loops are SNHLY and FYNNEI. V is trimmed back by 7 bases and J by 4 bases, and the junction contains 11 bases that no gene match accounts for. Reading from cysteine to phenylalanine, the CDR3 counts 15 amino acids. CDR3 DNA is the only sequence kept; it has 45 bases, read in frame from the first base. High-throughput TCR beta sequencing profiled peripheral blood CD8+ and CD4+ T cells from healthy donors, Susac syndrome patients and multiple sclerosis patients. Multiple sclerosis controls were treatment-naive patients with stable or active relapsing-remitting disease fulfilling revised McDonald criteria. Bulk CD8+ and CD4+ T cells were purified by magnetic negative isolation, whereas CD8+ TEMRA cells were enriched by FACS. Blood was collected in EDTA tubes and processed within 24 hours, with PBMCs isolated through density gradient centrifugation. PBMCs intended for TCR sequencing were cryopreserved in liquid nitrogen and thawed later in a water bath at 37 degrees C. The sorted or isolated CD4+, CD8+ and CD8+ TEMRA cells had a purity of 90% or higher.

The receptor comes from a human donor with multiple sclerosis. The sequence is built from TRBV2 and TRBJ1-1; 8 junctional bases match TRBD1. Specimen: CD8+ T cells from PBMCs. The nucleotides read TGTGCCAGCAATCAGGGGGCTTTCTCAGGCACTGAAGCTTTCTTT. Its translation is CASNQGAFSGTEAFF.